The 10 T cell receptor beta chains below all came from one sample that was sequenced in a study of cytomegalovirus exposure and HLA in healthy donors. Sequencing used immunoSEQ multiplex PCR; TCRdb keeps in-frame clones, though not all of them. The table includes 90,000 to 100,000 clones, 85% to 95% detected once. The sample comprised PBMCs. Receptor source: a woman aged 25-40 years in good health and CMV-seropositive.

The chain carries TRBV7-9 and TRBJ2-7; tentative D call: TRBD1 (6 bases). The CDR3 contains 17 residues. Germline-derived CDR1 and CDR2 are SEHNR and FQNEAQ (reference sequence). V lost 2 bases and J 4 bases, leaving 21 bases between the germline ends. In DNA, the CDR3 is TGTGCCAGCAGCTTAAAGGGGGATGATCCAAGGCCGTACGAGCAGTACTTC. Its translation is CASSLKGDDPRPYEQYF.

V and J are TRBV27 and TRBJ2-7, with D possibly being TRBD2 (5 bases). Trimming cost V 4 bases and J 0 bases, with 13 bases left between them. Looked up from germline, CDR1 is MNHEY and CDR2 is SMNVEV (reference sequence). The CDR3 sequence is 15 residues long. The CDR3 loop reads CASSSVGDYSYEQYF. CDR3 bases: TGTGCCAGCAGTTCAGTGGGAGACTACTCCTACGAGCAGTACTTC.

The CDR3 DNA is TGCGCCAGCAGTGAGTTCAGACTAGCCCGAGAGACCCAGTACTTC. Residues: CASSEFRLARETQYF. This rearrangement joins TRBV10-2 to TRBJ2-5, with 7 nucleotides matching TRBD2. Trimming cost V 1 base and J 4 bases; bases outside gene matches: 6. The germline V gene has CDR1 WSHSY and CDR2 SAAADI. The CDR3 runs to 15 residues.

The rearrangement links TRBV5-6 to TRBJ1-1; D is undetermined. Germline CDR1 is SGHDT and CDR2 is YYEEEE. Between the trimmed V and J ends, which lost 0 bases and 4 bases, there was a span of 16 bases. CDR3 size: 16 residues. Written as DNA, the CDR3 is TGTGCCAGCAGCTTGGGAGGTGATACCCGAGGCACTGAAGCTTTCTTT. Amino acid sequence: CASSLGGDTRGTEAFF.

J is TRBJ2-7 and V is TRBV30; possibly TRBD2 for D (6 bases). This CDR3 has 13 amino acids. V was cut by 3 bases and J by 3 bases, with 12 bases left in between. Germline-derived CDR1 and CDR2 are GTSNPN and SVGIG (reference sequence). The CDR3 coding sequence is TGTGCCTGGAGCGGCGGGACTTTCTACGAGCAGTACTTC. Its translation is CAWSGGTFYEQYF. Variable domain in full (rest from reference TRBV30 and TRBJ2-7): SQTIHQWPATLVQPVGSPLSLECTVEGTSNPNLYWYRQAAGRGLQLLFYSVGIGQISSEVPQNLSASRPQDRQFILSSKKLLLSDSGFYLCAWSGGTFYEQYFGPGTRLTVT.

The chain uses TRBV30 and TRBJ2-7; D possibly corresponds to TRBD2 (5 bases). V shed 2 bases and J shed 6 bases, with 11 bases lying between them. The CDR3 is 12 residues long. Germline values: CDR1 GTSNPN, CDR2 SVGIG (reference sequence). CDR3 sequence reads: CAWSRNSGEQYF. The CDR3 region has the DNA TGTGCCTGGAGTAGAAACAGCGGCGAGCAGTACTTC.

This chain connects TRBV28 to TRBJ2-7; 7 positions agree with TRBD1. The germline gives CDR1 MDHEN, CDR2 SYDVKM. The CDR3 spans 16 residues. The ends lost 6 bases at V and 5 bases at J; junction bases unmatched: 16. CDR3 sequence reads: CASSTPVATGTDEQYF. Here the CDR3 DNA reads TGTGCCAGCAGCACCCCAGTGGCCACCGGGACAGACGAGCAGTACTTC.

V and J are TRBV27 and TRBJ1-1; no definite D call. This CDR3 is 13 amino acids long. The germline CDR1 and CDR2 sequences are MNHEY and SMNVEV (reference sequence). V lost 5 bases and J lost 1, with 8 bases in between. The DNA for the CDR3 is TGTGCCAGCAGTGGGAGGGAGAACACTGAAGCTTTCTTT. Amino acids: CASSGRENTEAFF.

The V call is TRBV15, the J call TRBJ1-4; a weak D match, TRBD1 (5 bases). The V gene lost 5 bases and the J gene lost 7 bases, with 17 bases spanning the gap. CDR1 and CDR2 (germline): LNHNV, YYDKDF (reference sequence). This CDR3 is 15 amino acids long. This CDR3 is CATSRRGLRTEKLFF. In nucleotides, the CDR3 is TGTGCCACCAGCCGGAGGGGCCTCAGAACTGAAAAACTGTTTTTT.

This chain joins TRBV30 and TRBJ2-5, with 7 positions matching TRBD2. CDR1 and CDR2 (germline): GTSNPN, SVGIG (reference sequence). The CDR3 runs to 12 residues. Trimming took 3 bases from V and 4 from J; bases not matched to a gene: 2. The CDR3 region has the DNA TGTGCCTGGAGGTCTAGCGGAGAGACCCAGTACTTC. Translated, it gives CAWRSSGETQYF.